This TCR beta chain was observed in a study of low-dose radiotherapy and immunotherapy resistance in tumors. TRAV- and TRBV-specific primers were used for first-strand cDNA, which covered alpha and beta chains. It was with a constant-region primer and a V-primer adapter that TCRs were amplified over about 20 PCR cycles. TCRdb passed the reads through MiXCR, listing each CDR3 protein once. Of 65,000 to 85,000 distinct CDR3 sequences in the sample, 15% to 20% were seen once. Many counts were recorded for this clonotype. CDR3 length equals 16 residues. With 0 bases clipped from V and 4 bases from J, the junction kept 7 bases outside the gene matches. CDR1 is SGHRS, CDR2 YFSETQ, per germline. The time point was: after trial treatment. The treatment: LDRT plus nivolumab, ipilimumab, low-dose cyclophosphamide and aspirin (RACIN trial).

This TCR was recovered from a male donor with prostate cancer. Specimen: PBMCs, collected after low-dose radiotherapy plus immunotherapy. The chain employs TRBV5-1 and TRBJ2-3, with 8 bases aligning to TRBD1. In nucleotides, the CDR3 is TGCGCCAGCAGCTTGGATGCAGGGGGCGGTTCAGATACGCAGTATTTT. Encoded protein: CASSLDAGGGSDTQYF.